This TCR beta chain was sequenced during a study of blood T cell repertoires in COVID-19. Study in general: COVID-19 samples collected from the United States, Italy and Spain covered acute and convalescent phases. The analysed material was cDNA or gDNA that came from T cells, B-cell-depleted T cells, or PBMCs.

In this sample, this clone turned up once. Germline trimming cut 4 bases from V and 0 bases from J; bases unmatched to any gene: 7. Germline assignment: CDR1 SGHDT and CDR2 YYEEEE. The CDR3 extends over 17 amino acids. The data were produced by immunoSEQ multiplex PCR, yet TCRdb's version contains in-frame clones alone and is incomplete. Of around 250,000 clones in the sample, approximately 87% were seen once. The sequence derives from a man aged 60 to 75 with acute or convalescent COVID-19. The sequenced material came from peripheral blood. This chain joins TRBV5-6 and TRBJ1-4; 9 nucleotides agree with TRBD1. The CDR3 region is CASSLRTGVSTNEKLFF. The CDR3 nucleotides are TGTGCCAGCAGCCTCCGGACAGGGGTTTCAACTAATGAAAAACTGTTTTTT.